The 2 T cell receptor beta chains reported below all come from one sample, sequenced in a study of blood T cell repertoires in COVID-19. Profiling relied on immunoSEQ multiplex PCR, and the TCRdb table lists in-frame clones only, not all of them. The sample holds about 98,000 clones, approximately 86% seen once. The sample taken for sequencing was peripheral blood. Every receptor here comes from a man aged 65-85 years with active or convalescent COVID-19.

The V call is TRBV7-2, the J call TRBJ2-7; 11 positions agree with TRBD2. CDR3 length: 15 residues. In germline, CDR1 is SGHTA, CDR2 FQGNSA. V lost 1 base, J lost 3 bases, and 2 bases stayed unmatched. The CDR3 bases are TGTGCCAGCAGCTTAGACGGGACTAGCGGCTACGAGCAGTACTTC. Translation gives CASSLDGTSGYEQYF.

The chain carries TRBV15 and TRBJ1-2; maybe TRBD1 (6 bases). CDR3 length equals 15 residues. The germline CDR1 and CDR2 sequences are LNHNV and YYDKDF (reference sequence). Trimming removed 5 bases at V and 8 bases at J, with 21 bases between. This chain's CDR3 is CATSGFRQATGGYTF. CDR3 nucleotide sequence: TGTGCCACCAGCGGATTCAGACAGGCTACAGGGGGCTACACCTTC.